This T cell receptor beta chain comes out of a study of cytomegalovirus exposure and HLA in healthy donors. Study outcomes and limitations: A previous analysis found most TCR beta V segments productive roughly 87% or roughly 30% of the time. Across HLA loci, a later analysis found differing TCR association rates, with DRB1 most and HLA-C fewest.

PCR amplification relied on 60 Vbeta primers (plus 13 Jbeta primers). Some clones are missing from TCRdb's copy, which holds only in-frame ones; the method was immunoSEQ multiplex PCR. Here the sample spans approximately 160,000 clones, roughly 80% being singletons. Comments on this clone: Its target is not known.

Healthy bone marrow donors made up the cohort. The V end lost 5 bases, the J end lost 3 bases, and 15 bases lay between the germline ends. The CDR3 runs to 15 residues. CDR1 SGHNT and CDR2 YENEEA come from the germline V gene. This clonotype was obtained from a woman between 18 and 29 years old in good health and CMV-seronegative. V gene TRBV11-3 combines with J gene TRBJ2-3; TRBD2 might be the D (5 bases). What was sequenced was PBMCs. For the CDR3, the DNA is TGTGCCAGCAGCCGGGATGGCAGCCTAACAGATACGCAGTATTTT. Amino acids: CASSRDGSLTDTQYF.